This T cell receptor (beta chain) is from a study of CD8 T cells in ankylosing spondylitis. Study-level results: Prior literature has documented some motif variants in synovial fluid and blood from reactive arthritis. Ankylosing spondylitis blood appeared to carry a characteristic TCR beta motif of 7 or 8 highly homologous variants.

This clonotype was seen many times. Its specificity is not known. Quantitative 5'-RACE with molecular barcodes was used to make the TCR beta libraries. MiXCR was run by TCRdb on the 5' RACE reads, yielding one entry per CDR3 protein. The repertoire holds about 210,000 distinct CDR3 sequences, approximately 8% seen once, with around 4.9% in the top ten. The CDR3 is 16 residues long. V lost 4 bases and J lost 4, with 19 bases in between. The germline V gene encodes CDR1 SGHDN and CDR2 FVKESK. V and J are TRBV14 and TRBJ1-1; no clear D. Material for sequencing was blood, either unsorted or a sorted T cell fraction (not recorded which). The sequence came from a female donor with ankylosing spondylitis or in good health (not recorded which). The CDR3 DNA reads TGTGCCAGCAGCCCCCGTAAGGAGGGATTGAGCACTGAAGCTTTCTTT. Translated, it gives CASSPRKEGLSTEAFF.